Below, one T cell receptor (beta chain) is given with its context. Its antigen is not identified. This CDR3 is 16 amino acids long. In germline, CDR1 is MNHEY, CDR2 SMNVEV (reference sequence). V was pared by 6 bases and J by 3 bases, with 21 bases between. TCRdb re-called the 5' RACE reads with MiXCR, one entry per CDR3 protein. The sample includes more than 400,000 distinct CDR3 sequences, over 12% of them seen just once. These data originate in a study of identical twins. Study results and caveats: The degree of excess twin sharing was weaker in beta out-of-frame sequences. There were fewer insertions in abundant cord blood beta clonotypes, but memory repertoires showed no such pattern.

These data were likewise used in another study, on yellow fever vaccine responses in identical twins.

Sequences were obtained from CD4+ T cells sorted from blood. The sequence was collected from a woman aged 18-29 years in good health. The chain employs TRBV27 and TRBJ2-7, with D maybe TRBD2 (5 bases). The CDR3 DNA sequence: TGTGCCAGCAGCCCCTATCCCGAGGGTTTGGACTACGAGCAGTACGTC. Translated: CASSPYPEGLDYEQYV.